The TCR beta chain described here comes from a study of blood T cells in healthy people across ages. A J-beta primer mix and a sample-barcoded 5' primer were used in a second PCR of about 7 to 12 cycles. TCRdb itself ran the 5' RACE reads through MiXCR, one entry per CDR3 protein. The sample lists 950,000 to 1,200,000 distinct CDR3 sequences; under 40% were seen once. Germline CDR1 reads GTSNPN; CDR2 reads SVGIG (reference sequence). The length of the CDR3 is 13 residues. The receptor was isolated from a man aged 18-30 years in good health. The sample taken for sequencing was blood. The chain has TRBV30 and TRBJ2-5; 9 positions agree with TRBD1. The J call may be incorrect, as the DNA end agrees better with TRBJ2-7. The CDR3 DNA reads as TGTGCCTGGGTCGACAGGGGGAGGTACGAGCAGTACTTC. It translates to CAWVDRGRYEQYF.